These T cell receptor beta chains were read from a single sample in a study of T cell responses to AZD1222 COVID-19 vaccine. Sequencing was performed with immunoSEQ multiplex PCR; in TCRdb, only in-frame clones are kept and a portion is missing. The table includes some 120,000 clones, around 87% detected once. Source: peripheral blood, taken 28 days after the second AZD1222 dose. Receptor source: an adult who received the AZD1222 COVID-19 vaccine. Both conserved end residues are part of each CDR3. D genes are given only for firm matches. Size values are once, few and many counts, or a class for expanded clones, and some rows have none.

CDR3	DNA	size	J	V	D
CASRSGSYEQYF	TGTGCCAGCAGGTCAGGCTCCTACGAGCAGTACTTC	NA	TRBJ2-7	TRBV27	NA
CASSESAWTEQYF	TGCGCCAGCAGTGAGTCCGCGTGGACCGAGCAGTACTTC	NA	TRBJ2-7	TRBV10-1	NA
CASSEINFYGYTF	TGTGCCAGCAGTGAAATCAATTTCTATGGCTACACCTTC	NA	TRBJ1-2	TRBV6-1	NA
CASSLRGTGGSRNQPQHF	TGTGCCAGCAGCTTAAGAGGGACAGGGGGCTCTCGCAATCAGCCCCAGCATTTT	NA	TRBJ1-5	TRBV5-6	TRBD1
CASSQIQGYSNQPQHF	TGCGCCAGCAGCCAAATACAGGGGTATAGCAATCAGCCCCAGCATTTT	NA	TRBJ1-5	TRBV4-1	TRBD1
CASLTAPGQGYQWYF	TGTGCCAGTCTCACCGCCCCGGGACAGGGATACCAGTGGTACTTC	NA	TRBJ2-4	TRBV19	TRBD1
CASSTGGPSSGNTIYF	TGTGCCAGCAGCACAGGGGGTCCTTCCTCTGGAAACACCATATATTTT	NA	TRBJ1-3	TRBV11-1	TRBD1
CASSINYRDTEAFF	TGTGCCAGTAGTATAAATTACAGGGATACTGAAGCTTTCTTT	NA	TRBJ1-1	TRBV19	NA
CASSLGSGGQPQHF	TGTGCCAGCAGTTTAGGGTCAGGGGGGCAGCCCCAGCATTTT	NA	TRBJ1-5	TRBV11-2	TRBD1
CASSFSGQGASETQYF	TGTGCCAGCAGCTTCTCGGGACAGGGGGCATCAGAGACCCAGTACTTC	NA	TRBJ2-5	TRBV13	TRBD1
CASSYLRGAGNTIYF	TGTGCCAGCAGTTATCTTCGGGGTGCTGGAAACACCATATATTTT	NA	TRBJ1-3	TRBV6-5	NA
CASSFQAGQETQYF	TGTGCCAGCAGCTTCCAAGCGGGTCAAGAGACCCAGTACTTC	NA	TRBJ2-5	TRBV5-4	NA
CASRTQGLVPYEQYF	TGTGCCAGCCGAACACAGGGATTGGTCCCCTACGAGCAGTACTTC	NA	TRBJ2-7	TRBV28	NA
CASSAPTTSGHNEQFF	TGTGCCAGCAGTGCACCGACGACTAGCGGACACAATGAGCAGTTCTTC	NA	TRBJ2-1	TRBV6-1	TRBD2
CASSPPKRGVKGTEAFF	TGTGCCAGCTCACCACCCAAACGTGGGGTGAAAGGGACTGAAGCTTTCTTT	NA	TRBJ1-1	TRBV18	NA
CASSKGGKETQYF	TGTGCCAGCAGCAAGGGGGGAAAAGAGACCCAGTACTTC	NA	TRBJ2-5	TRBV21-1	NA
CASSLGGSNEQFF	TGTGCCAGCAGCTTGGGGGGTAGCAATGAGCAGTTCTTC	NA	TRBJ2-1	TRBV11-2	NA
CASSVLGQGATEAFF	TGTGCCAGCAGCGTACTCGGTCAGGGGGCGACTGAAGCTTTCTTT	NA	TRBJ1-1	TRBV9	TRBD1
CASSLGPGGGAYEQYF	TGTGCCAGCAGCTTAGGCCCGGGAGGGGGTGCCTACGAGCAGTACTTC	once	TRBJ2-7	TRBV13	TRBD2
CASSIARVDEKLFF	TGTGCCAGTAGTATTGCCCGAGTGGATGAAAAACTGTTTTTT	NA	TRBJ1-4	TRBV19	NA
CASSLAVGGNQPQHF	TGTGCCAGCAGCTTAGCGGTAGGCGGCAATCAGCCCCAGCATTTT	NA	TRBJ1-5	TRBV7-2	NA
CASSSPGQGATGELFF	TGTGCCAGCAGTTCGCCGGGACAGGGGGCAACCGGGGAGCTGTTTTTT	NA	TRBJ2-2	TRBV6-2/TRBV6-3	TRBD1
CASSDRSAGQPQHF	TGTGCCAGCAGTGACCGCTCCGCTGGACAGCCCCAGCATTTT	NA	TRBJ1-5	TRBV2	NA
CASRVRQATNEKLFF	TGTGCCAGCAGGGTTCGGCAGGCAACTAATGAAAAACTGTTTTTT	NA	TRBJ1-4	TRBV6-5	NA
CASSFREVTEAFF	TGTGCCAGCAGCTTTCGGGAGGTCACTGAAGCTTTCTTT	once	TRBJ1-1	TRBV11-2	NA
CASRGGGSYEQYF	TGTGCCAGCAGGGGGGGCGGGTCCTACGAGCAGTACTTC	NA	TRBJ2-7	TRBV7-2	NA